This T cell receptor beta chain was profiled in a study of shared clonotypes between healthy human individuals. On the study more broadly: CD4 naive and memory got three plates each, CD8 naive two, CD8 memory one.

Naive CD8 cells lacked CD45RO and underwent positive selection for CCR7, leaving out terminally differentiated effector memory CD45RA+ cells. Several immunoSEQ plates received, in even portions, the genomic DNA of each subset. The method was immunoSEQ multiplex PCR; TCRdb's version includes in-frame clones alone and lacks a portion of them. The sample includes about 550,000 clones, 95% of them seen just once. The germline gives CDR1 MDHEN, CDR2 SYDVKM. The CDR3 is made up of 15 amino acids. Deletions cut 5 bases from V and 2 bases from J, with 12 bases between. This chain connects TRBV28 to TRBJ2-2, with D possibly being TRBD2 (6 bases). Input material: naive CD8+ T cells sorted from blood. The sequence was obtained from a woman in her twenties or thirties in good health. CDR3: CASSRGFKNTGELFF. In nucleotides, the CDR3 is TGTGCCAGCAGTCGGGGGTTCAAAAACACCGGGGAGCTGTTTTTT. The full variable domain, rest sourced from reference TRBV28 and TRBJ2-2, is DVKVTQSSRYLVKRTGEKVFLECVQDMDHENMFWYRQDPGLGLRLIYFSYDVKMKEKGDIPEGYSVSREKKERFSLILESASTNQTSMYLCASSRGFKNTGELFFGEGSRLTVL.